One and the same sample provided the 13 T cell receptor beta chains below, sequenced in a study of blood T cells in healthy people across ages. A second roughly 6 to 12 cycle PCR used barcoded and J-beta primers. In TCRdb, the 5' RACE reads were re-called with MiXCR into one record per CDR3 protein. This table has about 1.8 million distinct CDR3 sequences, just under 50% appearing once. The sample comprised blood. These receptors originate from a woman aged 40 to 55 in good health.

This clonotype has just a few counts. The chain carries TRBV27 and TRBJ2-5; D assignment may be TRBD1 or TRBD2 (5 bases each). The end of the DNA fits TRBJ2-7 better, so the J call may be wrong. Germline-derived CDR1 and CDR2 are MNHEY and SMNVEV (reference sequence). The CDR3 extends over 16 amino acids. The CDR3 loop reads CASSSSSGTKWYEQYF. The CDR3, as DNA: TGTGCCAGCAGTTCCTCTTCCGGGACGAAGTGGTACGAGCAGTACTTC.

This clonotype was seen a handful of times. In nucleotides, the CDR3 is TGTGCCAGCAGCTTAGCGGGGGGGGTTCAGACCCAGTACTTC. Its translation: CASSLAGGVQTQYF. This chain uses TRBV7-2 with TRBJ2-5, with 7 positions matching TRBD2. The germline CDR1 and CDR2 sequences are SGHTA and FQGNSA. This CDR3 has 14 amino acids. V lost 0 bases, J lost 6 bases, and 4 bases stayed unmatched.

J is TRBJ2-3 and V is TRBV5-1; D gene unclear. The CDR3 length is 16 residues. V was clipped by 2 bases and J by 4 bases, with 17 bases between them. CDR1 and CDR2 (germline): SGHRS, YFSETQ. CDR3 sequence: CASSFGSALPADTQYF. The CDR3 coding sequence is TGCGCCAGCAGCTTTGGTTCAGCATTACCCGCAGATACGCAGTATTTT.

There are a few counts of this clonotype. The J gene is TRBJ2-7, the V gene TRBV20-1, with D uncertain. This CDR3 is built from 14 residues. Germline V gene lookup returns CDR1 DFQATT and CDR2 SNEGSKA (reference sequence). V lost 1 base and J 0 bases, leaving 10 bases between the germline ends. The CDR3 DNA sequence: TGCAGTGCTAGAGTGGTTGAAACCTCCTACGAGCAGTACTTC. It codes for CSARVVETSYEQYF.

This clonotype was detected only a few times. The CDR3 coding sequence is TGTGCCAGCAGTTTAAGTCTGGCCGGCTACGAGCAGTACTTC. This gives the protein CASSLSLAGYEQYF. The chain couples TRBV6-5 to TRBJ2-7; D is undetermined. The V end was cut by 4 bases, the J end by 3 bases, with 13 bases between. Germline CDR1 is MNHEY and CDR2 is SVGAGI. The CDR3 is 14 residues long.

V usage is TRBV20-1 and J usage is TRBJ2-1; D is possibly TRBD1 (6 bases). Germline-derived CDR1 and CDR2 are DFQATT and SNEGSKA (reference sequence). The length of the CDR3 is 14 residues. Trimming stripped 5 bases from V and 7 bases from J, with 18 bases between. Here the CDR3 reads CSASRDTRANEQFF. Written as DNA, the CDR3 is TGCAGTGCTTCCCGGGACACCAGGGCTAATGAGCAGTTCTTC.

The V gene is TRBV5-1, the J gene TRBJ2-7, with TRBD2 matching 9 bases. V was clipped by 6 bases and J by 7 bases; unmatched bases: 14. The CDR3 has 15 residues. Germline V gives CDR1 SGHRS, CDR2 YFSETQ. CDR3 in DNA: TGCGCCAGCACGGGCGGGGGGGCCTCCTACAATGAGCAGTACTTC. It yields the protein CASTGGGASYNEQYF. The variable domain in full, with the rest retrieved from reference TRBV5-1 and TRBJ2-7, is KAGVTQTPRYLIKTRGQQVTLSCSPISGHRSVSWYQQTPGQGLQFLFEYFSETQRNKGNFPGRFSGRQFSNSRSEMNVSTLELGDSALYLCASTGGGASYNEQYFGPGTRLTVT.

The V and J genes are TRBV14 and TRBJ1-2; 8 bases are a match to TRBD1. V trimming: 1 base; J trimming: 6 bases; junction bases outside the gene matches: 16. Per germline, CDR1 SGHDN and CDR2 FVKESK. The CDR3 is 18 amino acids. CDR3 sequence: CASSQGLSYGTGRNGYTF. DNA of the CDR3: TGTGCCAGCAGCCAAGGATTAAGTTACGGGACAGGACGAAATGGCTACACCTTC.

This chain connects TRBV20-1 to TRBJ2-5, with D unclear. CDR1 DFQATT and CDR2 SNEGSKA come from the germline V gene (reference sequence). The CDR3 has 14 residues. Trimming took 3 bases from V and 5 from J, leaving 16 bases between them. The chain's CDR3 is CSASLQTSDETQYF. The DNA of the CDR3 is TGCAGTGCTAGCTTGCAGACCTCAGACGAGACCCAGTACTTC.

This chain joins TRBV7-2 and TRBJ1-1, with a possible D match to TRBD1 (5 bases). The ends were cut back, 1 base at V and 7 bases at J, with 13 bases in the middle. Germline V lookup: CDR1 SGHTA, CDR2 FQGNSA. This CDR3 has 14 residues. CDR3 loop: CASSLGIMTVEAFF. The DNA for the CDR3 is TGTGCCAGCAGCTTAGGAATAATGACAGTTGAAGCTTTCTTT.

In DNA form, the CDR3 reads TGTGCCAGCTCACCACCGGCGGGCACAGATACGCAGTATTTT. Its translation: CASSPPAGTDTQYF. The chain employs TRBV18 and TRBJ2-3; no firm D call. The CDR3 length is 14 residues. Trimming took off 0 bases at V and 1 base at J, with 5 bases between the two ends. Germline CDR1 reads KGHSH; CDR2 reads LQKENI.

This clonotype was observed once. The gene calls are TRBV7-8 and TRBJ2-7, with 7 bases fitting TRBD1. The assigned J gene may be wrong: the sequence end matches TRBJ2-5 better. Germline CDR1 reads SGHVS; CDR2 reads FQNEAQ. The CDR3 runs to 15 residues. CDR3 sequence (DNA): TGTGCCAGCAGCGCCAACAGGGGTGGGGGAGAGACCCAGTACTTC. The encoded protein is CASSANRGGGETQYF.

This clonotype was observed a few times. J is TRBJ2-7 and V is TRBV5-1; D perhaps matches TRBD2 (5 bases). Trimming pared 4 bases from V and 3 bases from J, leaving 14 bases between. The CDR3 loop spans 14 amino acids. CDR1 SGHRS and CDR2 YFSETQ come from the germline V gene. The CDR3 is CASSADGNLYEQYF. The CDR3 DNA sequence: TGCGCCAGCAGCGCCGACGGGAATCTCTACGAGCAGTACTTC. The full variable domain, with the rest looked up from reference TRBV5-1 and TRBJ2-7, is KAGVTQTPRYLIKTRGQQVTLSCSPISGHRSVSWYQQTPGQGLQFLFEYFSETQRNKGNFPGRFSGRQFSNSRSEMNVSTLELGDSALYLCASSADGNLYEQYFGPGTRLTVT.